Given below is one TCR beta chain in context. The target antigen is unknown. This sample is drawn from a study of OX40 agonist ivuxolimab in advanced cancers. General study findings and limits: CD8+ T cells showed, on average, more clonal expansion than CD4+ cells.

Between the trimmed V and J ends, which lost 4 bases and 0 bases, there was a span of 12 bases. This CDR3 has 15 amino acids. Germline V gene lookup returns CDR1 SEHNR and CDR2 FQNEAQ (reference sequence). Produced via immunoSEQ multiplex PCR; TCRdb's table is partial and in-frame only. Of over 90,000 clones in the sample, roughly nine tenths were seen once. The sequence came from an adult with an advanced solid tumor such as melanoma, head and neck, liver or kidney cancer. Sequences were derived from CD4+ or CD8+ T cells sorted from blood, sampled in a trial of the OX40 agonist ivuxolimab. The chain has TRBV7-9 and TRBJ1-2, with D hard to call. This CDR3 is CASSSTIAPNYGYTF. In DNA, the CDR3 is TGTGCCAGCAGCTCGACGATAGCTCCTAACTATGGCTACACCTTC.